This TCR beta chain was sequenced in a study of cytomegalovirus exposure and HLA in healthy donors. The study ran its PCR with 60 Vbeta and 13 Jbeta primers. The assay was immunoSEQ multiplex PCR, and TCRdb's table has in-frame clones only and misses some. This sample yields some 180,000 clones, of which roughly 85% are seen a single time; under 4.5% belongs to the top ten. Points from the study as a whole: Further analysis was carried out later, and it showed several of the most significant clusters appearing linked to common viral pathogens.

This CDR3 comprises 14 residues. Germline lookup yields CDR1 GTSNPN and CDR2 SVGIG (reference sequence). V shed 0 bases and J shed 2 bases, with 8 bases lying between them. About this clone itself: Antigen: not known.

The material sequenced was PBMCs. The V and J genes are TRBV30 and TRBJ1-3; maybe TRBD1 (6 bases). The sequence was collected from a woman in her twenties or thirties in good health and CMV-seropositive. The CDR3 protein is CAWSVKGAGNTIYF. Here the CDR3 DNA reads TGTGCCTGGAGTGTAAAGGGGGCTGGAAACACCATATATTTT.